The text below deals with one TCR beta chain. Its target is not known. Both ends of each TCR cDNA library bore sample-specific barcodes. One entry per CDR3 protein, called by TCRdb with MiXCR from the 5' RACE reads. The sample lists 350,000 to 450,000 distinct CDR3 sequences; about 28% were seen once. The data are from a study of identical twins' blood T cells. The overall study: About six alpha and about 6 beta libraries together yielded 50 million to 65 million reads. Study-level results: Twin repertoire similarity may partly reflect shared environment.

Germline values: CDR1 LNHDA, CDR2 SQIVND (reference sequence). There are 13 residues in the CDR3. V dropped 6 bases and J dropped 6 bases, with 14 bases sitting between them. Likely shared infections and vaccines: all three twin pairs were reared together. The source material was PBMCs. This TCR was recovered from a woman between 18 and 55 years old in good health. V is TRBV19 and J is TRBJ1-1; D possibly corresponds to TRBD1 (5 bases). The CDR3 reads CASRRTGGSEAFF. The CDR3 region has the DNA TGTGCCAGTAGGAGGACGGGGGGGTCTGAAGCTTTCTTT. The variable domain in full, completed from reference TRBV19 and TRBJ1-1, reads DGGITQSPKYLFRKEGQNVTLSCEQNLNHDAMYWYRQDPGQGLRLIYYSQIVNDFQKGDIAEGYSVSREKKESFPLTVTSAQKNPTAFYLCASRRTGGSEAFFGQGTRLTVV.